This T cell receptor (beta chain) was identified during a study of response to subunit inactivated influenza vaccine. Overall study findings and caveats: Authors suggested each seasonal influenza vaccination recruits few new T cells.

Trimming took off 3 bases at V and 0 bases at J, with 12 bases between the two ends. Germline loops: CDR1 SGHAT, CDR2 FQDESV (reference sequence). CDR3 length: 15 residues. A single record per CDR3 protein comes from TCRdb applying MiXCR to the RT-PCR reads. The sample lists hundreds of thousands of distinct CDR3 sequences; about 8% were seen once. This clonotype has a handful of counts. No antigen is known for it. The V and J genes are TRBV11-1 and TRBJ2-7, with D hard to call. This sample comprised PBMCs from blood, obtained around 25 months after vaccination. This clonotype was sampled from a man aged 50-75 years who received an inactivated influenza vaccine. CDR3 loop: CASSFGLLSSYEQYF. Here the CDR3 DNA reads TGTGCCAGCAGCTTCGGCCTCTTAAGCTCCTACGAGCAGTACTTC.